The 23 T cell receptor beta chains in this list originate from one sample, sequenced in a study of shared clonotypes between healthy human individuals. Clones were sequenced by immunoSEQ multiplex PCR, and TCRdb holds only the in-frame ones, with some missing. Of over 2 million clones listed, less than 95% are singletons. Sequenced material: naive CD4+ T cells from PBMCs. Subset denoted: CD45RA+ positively selected. These receptors came from a man younger than 35 in good health. Some clones in this sample may be carry-over from other donors' samples.

This chain joins TRBV29-1 and TRBJ2-3, with TRBD1 matching over 7 bases. The CDR3 contains 14 residues. Trimming took 4 bases from V and 2 from J; bases not matched to a gene: 6. The germline CDR1 and CDR2 sequences are SQVTM and ANQGSEA. The CDR3 protein is CSVAQGDITDTQYF. Written as DNA, the CDR3 is TGCAGCGTTGCTCAGGGGGACATCACAGATACGCAGTATTTT.

This chain joins TRBV6-6 and TRBJ2-1; D is unresolved. Trimming took off 6 bases at V and 5 bases at J, with 14 bases between the two ends. This CDR3 contains 14 residues. Germline CDR1 MNHNY, CDR2 SVGAGI (reference sequence). CDR3 sequence: CASSPHGGDNEQFF. Here the CDR3 DNA reads TGTGCCAGCAGCCCTCATGGTGGGGACAATGAGCAGTTCTTC.

The V call is TRBV18, the J call TRBJ1-3; 8 nucleotides line up with TRBD1. CDR1 KGHSH and CDR2 LQKENI come from the germline V gene. The junction had 3 bases not matched to a gene; V was cut back by 3 bases and J by 5 bases. CDR3 size: 14 residues. CDR3 loop: CASSPWTGRNTIYF. The CDR3 DNA sequence: TGTGCCAGCTCACCTTGGACAGGGAGAAACACCATATATTTT.

This clone was recorded only once. This chain links TRBV7-2 with TRBJ2-7, with D unclear. Trimming cost V 5 bases and J 4 bases, with 18 bases left between them. The CDR3 sequence is 15 residues long. The germline gives CDR1 SGHTA, CDR2 FQGNSA. As DNA, the CDR3 is TGTGCCAGCAGCCTAGGCGCGGTCCAGAATTACGAGCAGTACTTC. Protein: CASSLGAVQNYEQYF.

The chain recombines TRBV7-6 with TRBJ2-7; 7 nucleotides agree with TRBD1. This CDR3 is 15 amino acids long. Germline V CDR1 and CDR2: SGHVS, FNYEAQ. The junction had 14 bases not matched to a gene; V was cut back by 5 bases and J by 7 bases. This CDR3 is CASSRRAGGPGEQYF. CDR3 DNA: TGTGCCAGCAGCCGCCGGGCAGGGGGTCCCGGTGAGCAGTACTTC.

Concerning this clone itself: Other DNA variants within this sample encode the same CDR3. The chain carries TRBV10-3 and TRBJ2-3, with D possibly TRBD1 on 6 matching bases. Trimming shortened V by 3 bases and J by 5 bases, and 6 bases separated the two germline ends. The CDR3 totals 12 residues. Germline V gene data show CDR1 as ENHRY and CDR2 as SYGVKD. CDR3 region: CAISDRGDTQYF. In DNA form, the CDR3 reads TGTGCCATCAGTGACAGGGGAGATACGCAGTATTTT.

The J gene is TRBJ1-2, the V gene TRBV12-2; the D call in the table, TRBD1, was not verified against the DNA. TRBV12-2 is listed as a pseudogene. The CDR3 is made up of 16 amino acids. DNA for the CDR3: TGTGCAAGTCGCTTCGTACAAAGGGACAGGACCTATGGCTACACCTTC. Translation gives CASRFVQRDRTYGYTF.

The genes are TRBV4-2 and TRBJ2-5; 8 positions match TRBD2. Germline V gene sequence: CDR1 LGHNA, CDR2 YNFKEQ. There are 15 residues in the CDR3. With 2 bases clipped from V and 2 bases from J, the junction kept 4 bases outside the gene matches. The CDR3, as DNA: TGTGCCAGCAGCCAAAAACTAGCGGAACAAGAGACCCAGTACTTC. Protein: CASSQKLAEQETQYF.

This chain connects TRBV18 to TRBJ1-1; D might be TRBD1 (5 bases). Germline CDR1 KGHSH, CDR2 LQKENI. V was trimmed by 4 bases and J by 11 bases, leaving 14 bases between them. The CDR3 extends over 12 amino acids. This CDR3 reads CASSRRDLWAFF. CDR3 DNA: TGTGCCAGCTCACGCAGGGACCTATGGGCTTTCTTT.

The genes are TRBV18 and TRBJ1-5; 8 bases line up with TRBD1. CDR1 KGHSH and CDR2 LQKENI come from the germline V gene. This CDR3 is built from 15 residues. V was clipped by 2 bases and J by 2 bases; unmatched bases: 2. The CDR3 loop reads CASSPKGQGNQPQHF. The CDR3 bases are TGTGCCAGCTCACCAAAGGGACAGGGCAATCAGCCCCAGCATTTT.

The J gene is TRBJ2-5, the V gene TRBV5-1; 8 bases line up with TRBD2. The J segment lost 3 bases and the V segment lost 2 bases, leaving 6 bases of the junction unmatched. The CDR3 has 15 residues. Germline V gene lookup returns CDR1 SGHRS and CDR2 YFSETQ. For the CDR3, the DNA is TGCGCCAGCAGCTTTAGCGGGAACAGTGAAGAGACCCAGTACTTC. Amino acids: CASSFSGNSEETQYF.

This clone was detected once. The V call is TRBV5-1, the J call TRBJ2-1, with D possibly being TRBD2 (6 bases). The CDR3 sequence is 14 residues long. Germline V CDR1 and CDR2: SGHRS, YFSETQ. V lost 3 bases and J lost 9, with 16 bases in between. The CDR3 sequence is CASSYYGTQPEQFF. The CDR3 DNA reads TGCGCCAGCAGCTATTATGGGACTCAGCCTGAGCAGTTCTTC.

The chain uses TRBV6-1 and TRBJ2-1; 7 nucleotides match TRBD2. After removal of 6 bases from V and 8 bases from J, the junction contained 4 bases not matched to a gene. Germline lookup yields CDR1 MNHNS and CDR2 SASEGT. The CDR3 is made up of 12 amino acids. The CDR3 DNA reads TGTGCCAGCAGGAGAGCGGGATATGAGCAGTTCTTC. Residues: CASRRAGYEQFF.

The CDR3 DNA reads as TGTGCCAGCAGCCTGGGACTAGCGGGATCCGGGGAGCTGTTTTTT. Residues: CASSLGLAGSGELFF. This rearrangement joins TRBV7-9 to TRBJ2-2; 13 bases fit TRBD2. The germline gives CDR1 SEHNR, CDR2 FQNEAQ (reference sequence). This CDR3 region has 15 residues. With 5 bases clipped from V and 6 bases from J, the junction kept 3 bases outside the gene matches. Combining the CDR3 with reference TRBV7-9 and TRBJ2-2 gives the whole variable domain DTGVSQNPRHKITKRGQNVTFRCDPISEHNRLYWYRQTLGQGPEFLTYFQNEAQLEKSRLLSDRFSAERPKGSFSTLEIQRTEQGDSAMYLCASSLGLAGSGELFFGEGSRLTVL.

The chain has TRBV19 and TRBJ2-7; 8 bases fit TRBD1. J gave up 4 bases and V 9 bases, and 5 bases lay outside the gene matches. Germline CDR1 LNHDA, CDR2 SQIVND (reference sequence). The CDR3 spans 12 residues. This CDR3 reads CARKDREYEQYF. In DNA, the CDR3 is TGTGCCAGGAAGGACAGGGAATACGAGCAGTACTTC.

This clone has just one count. The chain has TRBV27 and TRBJ1-5, with D tentatively TRBD1 (5 bases). The CDR3 contains 19 residues. CDR1 is MNHEY, CDR2 SMNVEV, per germline (reference sequence). V gave up 1 base and J gave up 2 bases, with 21 bases separating them. CDR3 DNA: TGTGCCAGCAGTTTATTTCGGTCACAGGAACCCTGGGGCAATCAGCCCCAGCATTTT. It translates to CASSLFRSQEPWGNQPQHF.

V gene TRBV25-1 combines with J gene TRBJ1-2, with TRBD1 matching over 7 bases. Germline CDR1 is MGHDK and CDR2 is SYGVNS. The ends lost 4 bases at V and 3 bases at J; junction bases unmatched: 5. The CDR3 is 14 amino acids. The CDR3 loop reads CASSGRDSYYGYTF. The CDR3 DNA follows: TGTGCCAGCAGTGGTAGGGACAGTTACTATGGCTACACCTTC.

This clone was picked up a small number of times. This chain links TRBV18 with TRBJ1-2, with TRBD1 as a possible D gene (5 bases). The length of the CDR3 is 15 residues. In germline, CDR1 is KGHSH, CDR2 LQKENI. V lost 5 bases to trimming and J lost 8 bases, with 21 bases between them. The CDR3 region has the DNA TGTGCCAGCTCAGATAACCAGGGTGGGGCTGCGGGCTACACCTTC. It codes for CASSDNQGGAAGYTF.

The chain links TRBV9 to TRBJ2-7; no clear D gene. Trimming left V 3 bases short and J 3 bases short, with 10 bases between. The CDR3 spans 13 residues. The germline V gene has CDR1 SGDLS and CDR2 YYNGEE. The CDR3 DNA sequence: TGTGCCAGCAGCGGCAGGTCCAGCTACGAGCAGTACTTC. Protein sequence: CASSGRSSYEQYF.

The genes are TRBV5-1 and TRBJ2-7; 9 nucleotides line up with TRBD2. The CDR3 loop spans 15 amino acids. With V trimmed by 6 bases and J by 2 bases, 9 bases remained unmatched. Germline assignment: CDR1 SGHRS and CDR2 YFSETQ. As DNA, the CDR3 is TGCGCCAGCACCGAGTTAGCGGGAGCGGCCTACGAGCAGTACTTC. This sequence encodes CASTELAGAAYEQYF. The variable domain in full, with the rest retrieved from reference TRBV5-1 and TRBJ2-7, is KAGVTQTPRYLIKTRGQQVTLSCSPISGHRSVSWYQQTPGQGLQFLFEYFSETQRNKGNFPGRFSGRQFSNSRSEMNVSTLELGDSALYLCASTELAGAAYEQYFGPGTRLTVT.

The rearrangement uses TRBV7-7 and TRBJ2-2, with D possibly being TRBD2 (6 bases). The CDR3 sequence is 15 residues long. V lost 3 bases, J lost 2 bases, and 10 bases lay in between. Germline CDR1 SSHAT, CDR2 FNYEAQ (reference sequence). The CDR3 region has the DNA TGTGCCAGCAGCTTGCTGACTAGTAACACCGGGGAGCTGTTTTTT. Its protein is CASSLLTSNTGELFF.

V and J are TRBV28 and TRBJ2-4, with D unclear. This CDR3 is 12 amino acids long. Deletions cut 6 bases from V and 6 bases from J, with 9 bases between. From germline, CDR1 is MDHEN and CDR2 SYDVKM. For the CDR3, the DNA is TGTGCCAGCAGCATATCCGGAAACATTCAGTACTTC. Translating it yields CASSISGNIQYF.

The V and J genes are TRBV7-2 and TRBJ1-1, with 7 bases that match TRBD1. CDR3 length: 15 amino acids. CDR1 is SGHTA and CDR2 is FQGNSA in the germline V gene. The trim removed 5 bases at V and 5 bases at J, leaving 11 bases unmatched. CDR3 nucleotide sequence: TGTGCCAGCAGCCCACCGTCACAGGGGAGGACTGAAGCTTTCTTT. Amino acids: CASSPPSQGRTEAFF.